This T cell receptor beta chain came from a study of identical twins. This CDR3 region has 13 residues. Germline CDR1 and CDR2: LNHNV and YYDKDF (reference sequence). V was cut by 0 bases and J by 5 bases, with 4 bases left in between. TCRdb independently ran MiXCR on the 5' RACE reads; one entry per CDR3 protein. The sample has 410,000 or so distinct CDR3 sequences; roughly 18% are singletons. Material: naive T cells sorted from blood. The chain uses TRBV15 and TRBJ2-2; D call uncertain. The TCR was taken from a man between 45 and 60 years old in good health. CDR3 in DNA: TGTGCCACCAGCAGAGAAAAAACCGGGGAGCTGTTTTTT. It yields the protein CATSREKTGELFF.